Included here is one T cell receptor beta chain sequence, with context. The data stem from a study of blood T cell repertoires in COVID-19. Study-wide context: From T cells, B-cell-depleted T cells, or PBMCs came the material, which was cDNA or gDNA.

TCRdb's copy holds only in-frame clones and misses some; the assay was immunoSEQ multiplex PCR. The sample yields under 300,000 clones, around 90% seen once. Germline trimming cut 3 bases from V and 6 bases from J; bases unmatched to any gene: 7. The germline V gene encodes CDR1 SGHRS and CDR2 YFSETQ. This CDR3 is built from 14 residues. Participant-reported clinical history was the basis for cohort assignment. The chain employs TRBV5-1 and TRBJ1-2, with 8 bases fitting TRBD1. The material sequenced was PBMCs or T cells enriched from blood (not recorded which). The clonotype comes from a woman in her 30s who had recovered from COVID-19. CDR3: CASSWGDRRDGYTF. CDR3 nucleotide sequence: TGCGCCAGCAGCTGGGGGGACAGGAGAGATGGCTACACCTTC.